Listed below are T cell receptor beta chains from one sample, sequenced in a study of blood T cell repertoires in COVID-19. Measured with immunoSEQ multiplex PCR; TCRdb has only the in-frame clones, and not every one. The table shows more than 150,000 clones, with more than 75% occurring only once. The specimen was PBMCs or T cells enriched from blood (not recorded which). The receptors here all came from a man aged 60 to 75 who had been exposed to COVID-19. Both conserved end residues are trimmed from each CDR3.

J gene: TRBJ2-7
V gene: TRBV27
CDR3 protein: ASSLGNSGRTYEQY

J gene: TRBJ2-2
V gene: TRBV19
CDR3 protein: ASKIIARGELF

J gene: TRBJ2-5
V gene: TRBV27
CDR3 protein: ASSPTLAGGPLRETQY

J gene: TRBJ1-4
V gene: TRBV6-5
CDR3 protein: ASSPTRGLGELF

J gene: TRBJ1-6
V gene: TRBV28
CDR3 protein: ASSTPGSTGLNSPLH

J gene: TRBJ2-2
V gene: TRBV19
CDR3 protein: ASRGTAESSGELF

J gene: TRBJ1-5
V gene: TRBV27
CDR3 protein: ASSLSVRDKGNQPQH

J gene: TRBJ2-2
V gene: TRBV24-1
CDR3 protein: ATSDFRGASNTGELF

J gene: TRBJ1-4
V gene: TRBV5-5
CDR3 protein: ASSTQGRLNEKLF

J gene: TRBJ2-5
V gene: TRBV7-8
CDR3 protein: ASSSTGGQETQY

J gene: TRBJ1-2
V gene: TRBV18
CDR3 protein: ASSPFSGTGFGNGYT

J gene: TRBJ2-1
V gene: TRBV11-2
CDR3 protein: ASSLGTAGESSYNEQF

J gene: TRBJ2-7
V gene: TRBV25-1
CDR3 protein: ASSSGLRNEQY

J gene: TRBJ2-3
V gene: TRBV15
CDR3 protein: ATSRPESLAIADTQY

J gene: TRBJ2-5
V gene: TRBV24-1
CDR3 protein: ATSDPGPGGRETQY

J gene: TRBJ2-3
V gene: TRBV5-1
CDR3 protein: ASSLELAGGTDTQY